The entry below gives a single TCR beta chain sequence along with its context. In the original processing: Reference gene primer amplification yielded estimated nucleated cell counts. Here immunoSEQ multiplex PCR was the method, and the copy in TCRdb shows in-frame clones only, minus some. V and J calls plus clone size are reproduced from that table; the DNA served to infer D and trimming. The repertoire holds approximately 220,000 clones, roughly 84% seen once, with roughly 3% in the top ten. The source of the sample is a study of blood T cell repertoires in COVID-19. Study background: Sources were T cells, B-cell-depleted T cells, or PBMCs; the material itself was cDNA or gDNA.

Trimming at V came to 6 bases and at J to 8 bases, leaving 7 bases not matched to a gene. Germline CDR1 and CDR2: MNHEY and SVGAGI. The CDR3 has 14 amino acids. This sequence joins TRBV6-5 and TRBJ2-1; 10 bases map to TRBD2. The TCR was taken from a woman aged 30 to 39 who had recovered from COVID-19. The sample was peripheral blood. CDR3 protein: CASRTLAGAYEQFF. The CDR3 coding sequence is TGTGCCAGCAGAACCCTAGCGGGAGCTTATGAGCAGTTCTTC.